Below, 28 T cell receptor beta chains from the same sample are listed, as sequenced in a study of blood T cell repertoires in COVID-19. The method was immunoSEQ multiplex PCR; TCRdb's version includes in-frame clones alone and lacks a portion of them. The data hold about 58,000 clones, with about 86% observed a single time. Sequenced sample: peripheral blood. All receptors come from a man older than 75 with COVID-19, enrolled during active disease.

The gene calls are TRBV7-9 and TRBJ1-2; D remains ambiguous. Germline CDR1 and CDR2: SEHNR and FQNEAQ (reference sequence). V dropped 2 bases and J dropped 5 bases, with 6 bases sitting between them. This CDR3 is 12 amino acids long. CDR3 bases: TGTGCCAGCAGCTTACAGTCGTATGGCTACACCTTC. Protein: CASSLQSYGYTF.

The chain employs TRBV3-1 (or the pseudogene TRBV3-2) and TRBJ2-3; D is unclear. Germline CDR1 LGHDT, CDR2 YNNKEL (reference sequence). This CDR3 is built from 12 residues. V was clipped by 4 bases and J by 4 bases, with 6 bases between them. CDR3 in DNA: TGTGCCAGCAGCCCCTCTTCAGATACGCAGTATTTT. Its translation: CASSPSSDTQYF.

This clone was observed once. The chain couples TRBV7-8 to TRBJ1-4; the match to TRBD1 covers 10 bases. After removal of 3 bases from V and 6 bases from J, the junction contained 4 bases not matched to a gene. Looked up from germline, CDR1 is SGHVS and CDR2 is FQNEAQ. There are 15 residues in the CDR3. The CDR3 protein is CASSLSGTGDEKLFF. The CDR3 DNA reads TGTGCCAGCAGCTTGTCCGGGACAGGGGATGAAAAACTGTTTTTT.

In this sample, this clone turned up once. The rearrangement joins TRBV18 to TRBJ1-4, with a tentative D call TRBD1 (5 bases). The CDR3 sequence is 13 residues long. Germline V lookup: CDR1 KGHSH, CDR2 LQKENI. V was cut by 5 bases and J by 3 bases, with 7 bases left in between. The CDR3 nucleotides read TGTGCCAGCTCAACAGGAGCTAATGAAAAACTGTTTTTT. Residues: CASSTGANEKLFF.

Within the sample, this clone is medium-sized. V gene TRBV18 combines with J gene TRBJ1-2; the match to TRBD1 covers 7 bases. The J segment lost 3 bases and the V segment lost 6 bases, leaving 7 bases of the junction unmatched. The germline CDR1 and CDR2 sequences are KGHSH and LQKENI. The CDR3 length is 14 residues. The CDR3 loop is CASSLGRGDYGYTF. CDR3 nucleotides: TGTGCCAGCTCCCTGGGCAGGGGGGACTATGGCTACACCTTC.

V and J are TRBV4-3 and TRBJ2-7; 9 bases match TRBD1. Germline V gives CDR1 LGHNA, CDR2 YSLEER. Germline trimming cut 2 bases from V and 4 bases from J; bases unmatched to any gene: 9. The CDR3 contains 16 residues. In nucleotides, the CDR3 is TGCGCCAGCAGCCAACTGGACAGGGGCGGAGGTTACGAGCAGTACTTC. Translation: CASSQLDRGGGYEQYF.

A few counts support this clone. The rearrangement joins TRBV6-6 to TRBJ2-7; a possible D gene is TRBD2 (6 bases). Germline V lookup: CDR1 MNHNY, CDR2 SVGAGI (reference sequence). V lost 2 bases to trimming and J lost 3 bases, with 11 bases between them. The CDR3 is made up of 14 amino acids. The CDR3 is CASSYNWGGYEQYF. DNA for the CDR3: TGTGCCAGCAGTTACAATTGGGGAGGCTACGAGCAGTACTTC.

The rearrangement uses TRBV11-3 and TRBJ2-1; 11 bases agree with TRBD2. CDR3 length equals 15 residues. Germline CDR1 SGHNT, CDR2 YENEEA. The V segment lost 1 base and the J segment 9 bases; nucleotides outside the gene matches: 5. The CDR3 is CASSLGLAGRVEQFF. The CDR3, as DNA: TGTGCCAGCAGCTTAGGACTAGCGGGACGGGTTGAGCAGTTCTTC.

V gene TRBV6-5 combines with J gene TRBJ2-7; 7 bases agree with TRBD1. The germline CDR1 and CDR2 sequences are MNHEY and SVGAGI. J was trimmed by 4 bases and V by 0 bases; bases with no gene match: 6. The CDR3 runs to 15 residues. CDR3 sequence reads: CASSYSAAGGYEQYF. The CDR3 DNA reads TGTGCCAGCAGTTACTCGGCGGCAGGGGGTTACGAGCAGTACTTC.

The chain uses TRBV24-1 and TRBJ1-2, with TRBD1 matching over 11 bases. Germline V gene data show CDR1 as KGHDR and CDR2 as SFDVKD. V lost 4 bases to trimming and J lost 6 bases; unmatched junction nucleotides: 6. The CDR3 covers 15 residues. The CDR3 protein is CATSDTRTGGDGYTF. CDR3 DNA sequence: TGTGCCACCAGTGACACCAGGACAGGGGGCGATGGCTACACCTTC.

The rearrangement uses TRBV11-2 and TRBJ2-3; TRBD2 is a possible D gene (6 bases). The CDR3 has 14 amino acids. Germline CDR1 is SGHAT and CDR2 is FQNNGV. Trimming removed 5 bases from V and 0 bases from J, with 9 bases in between. CDR3 nucleotides: TGTGCCAGCAGCGGCGGGACTAGCACAGATACGCAGTATTTT. Encoded protein: CASSGGTSTDTQYF.

V gene TRBV7-9 combines with J gene TRBJ2-5; D might be TRBD2 (6 bases). Per germline, CDR1 SEHNR and CDR2 FQNEAQ (reference sequence). CDR3 length: 16 residues. The V end lost 3 bases, the J end lost 1 base, and 15 bases lay between the germline ends. The CDR3 sequence is CASSFGGSGSQETQYF. The CDR3 bases are TGTGCCAGCAGCTTTGGAGGGTCGGGGAGCCAAGAGACCCAGTACTTC.

The rearrangement uses TRBV11-2 and TRBJ1-2; 9 bases match TRBD1. The CDR3 sequence is 15 residues long. J lost 3 bases, V lost 5 bases, and 7 bases had no gene match. Germline CDR1 is SGHAT and CDR2 is FQNNGV. CDR3 in DNA: TGTGCCAGCAGCCCTAGTGGGACAGGGTACTATGGCTACACCTTC. Its translation is CASSPSGTGYYGYTF.

The chain links TRBV28 to TRBJ1-6; 7 bases map to TRBD1. Germline values: CDR1 MDHEN, CDR2 SYDVKM. The CDR3 is 16 residues long. The ends lost 3 bases at V and 7 bases at J; junction bases unmatched: 9. CDR3 region: CASSFLSRGENSPLHF. The CDR3 DNA sequence: TGTGCCAGCAGTTTTTTGTCCAGGGGGGAAAATTCACCCCTCCACTTT.

The chain couples TRBV25-1 to TRBJ1-4, with D hard to call. Germline loops: CDR1 MGHDK, CDR2 SYGVNS. This CDR3 is 11 amino acids long. V was clipped by 6 bases and J by 8 bases, with 7 bases between them. CDR3 nucleotide sequence: TGTGCCAGCAGGGCCTTGGAAAAACTGTTTTTT. It codes for CASRALEKLFF. Looking up the rest from reference TRBV25-1 and TRBJ1-4 gives the full variable domain: EADIYQTPRYLVIGTGKKITLECSQTMGHDKMYWYQQDPGMELHLIHYSYGVNSTEKGDLSSESTVSRIRTEHFPLTLESARPSHTSQYLCASRALEKLFFGSGTQLSVL.

The rearrangement joins TRBV4-3 to TRBJ1-4, with a weak D call TRBD1 (5 bases). Germline V gives CDR1 LGHNA, CDR2 YSLEER. The CDR3 loop spans 12 amino acids. Trimming took 0 bases from V and 14 from J, leaving 10 bases between them. For the CDR3, the DNA is TGCGCCAGCAGCCAAGAGTCGGGGGTGCTGTTTTTT. It translates to CASSQESGVLFF.

This rearrangement joins TRBV20-1 to TRBJ2-4, with 10 bases aligning to TRBD2. This CDR3 has 13 amino acids. Germline V gene data show CDR1 as DFQATT and CDR2 as SNEGSKA (reference sequence). V was clipped by 3 bases and J by 9 bases; unmatched bases: 5. The CDR3 sequence is CSASPGLASIQYF. The CDR3 nucleotides read TGCAGTGCTAGTCCGGGACTAGCGAGCATTCAGTACTTC.

The chain couples TRBV5-1 to TRBJ2-3; TRBD2 matches 15 bases. With 3 bases clipped from V and 2 bases from J, the junction kept 4 bases outside the gene matches. This CDR3 has 17 residues. Germline-derived CDR1 and CDR2 are SGHRS and YFSETQ. Here the CDR3 reads CASSSGTSGRITDTQYF. CDR3 nucleotide sequence: TGCGCCAGCAGCTCCGGGACTAGCGGGAGGATCACAGATACGCAGTATTTT. Using reference TRBV5-1 and TRBJ2-3 for the parts outside the CDR3, the full variable domain is KAGVTQTPRYLIKTRGQQVTLSCSPISGHRSVSWYQQTPGQGLQFLFEYFSETQRNKGNFPGRFSGRQFSNSRSEMNVSTLELGDSALYLCASSSGTSGRITDTQYFGPGTRLTVL.

This chain uses TRBV5-1 with TRBJ1-1, with TRBD1 identical over 7 bases. V trimming: 3 bases; J trimming: 1 base; junction bases outside the gene matches: 9. Germline V gene sequence: CDR1 SGHRS, CDR2 YFSETQ. The CDR3 loop spans 16 amino acids. The CDR3 region is CASSSLPTGRNTEAFF. The CDR3 nucleotides read TGCGCCAGCAGCTCTTTACCGACAGGGAGGAACACTGAAGCTTTCTTT.

The chain couples TRBV4-1 to TRBJ1-4; D ambiguous. V lost 1 base, J lost 10 bases, and 19 bases lay in between. The CDR3 consists of 16 residues. Germline CDR1 reads MGHRA; CDR2 reads YSYEKL. The chain's CDR3 is CASSQVRFSDGGKLFF. Written as DNA, the CDR3 is TGCGCCAGCAGCCAAGTACGTTTTTCCGACGGCGGAAAACTGTTTTTT.

The chain uses TRBV7-9 and TRBJ1-5; D may be TRBD1 (6 bases). The germline V gene has CDR1 SEHNR and CDR2 FQNEAQ (reference sequence). The CDR3 extends over 15 amino acids. Trimming shortened V by 5 bases and J by 1 base, and 12 bases separated the two germline ends. The CDR3 sequence: CASSRGAESNQPQHF. The CDR3 region has the DNA TGTGCCAGCAGCCGGGGGGCGGAAAGCAATCAGCCCCAGCATTTT. Filled out from reference TRBV7-9 and TRBJ1-5, the complete variable domain reads DTGVSQNPRHKITKRGQNVTFRCDPISEHNRLYWYRQTLGQGPEFLTYFQNEAQLEKSRLLSDRFSAERPKGSFSTLEIQRTEQGDSAMYLCASSRGAESNQPQHFGDGTRLSIL.

This sequence joins TRBV7-8 and TRBJ1-6; the match to TRBD1 covers 7 bases. Trimming took 6 bases from V and 7 from J; bases not matched to a gene: 9. Germline values: CDR1 SGHVS, CDR2 FQNEAQ. The CDR3 has 15 amino acids. The CDR3 protein is CASRPQTGANSPLHF. The CDR3 DNA reads TGTGCCAGCAGACCTCAAACAGGGGCGAATTCACCCCTCCACTTT.

The rearrangement uses TRBV6-2 or TRBV6-3 and TRBJ1-1; 8 bases are shared with TRBD1. The CDR3 spans 14 residues. Germline V gene lookup returns CDR1 MNHEY and CDR2 SVGEGT. Trimming at V came to 6 bases and at J to 4 bases, leaving 7 bases not matched to a gene. CDR3 coding DNA: TGTGCCAGCAGCCTGACCGGACAGGGCACTGAAGCTTTCTTT. Translating gives CASSLTGQGTEAFF.

This chain connects TRBV6-5 to TRBJ1-1; possibly TRBD1 for D (6 bases). Germline loops: CDR1 MNHEY, CDR2 SVGAGI. The length of the CDR3 is 14 residues. With 3 bases removed from V and 6 bases from J, the gap between germline ends came to 14 bases. The CDR3 region is CASSYIRQAAEAFF. Written as DNA, the CDR3 is TGTGCCAGCAGTTATATTCGACAGGCGGCTGAAGCTTTCTTT.

The chain links TRBV27 to TRBJ1-1, with D unclear. Germline CDR1 MNHEY, CDR2 SMNVEV (reference sequence). Trimming pared 2 bases from V and 1 base from J, leaving 8 bases between. This CDR3 spans 14 amino acids. CDR3 region: CASSLAGRNTEAFF. The CDR3 DNA reads TGTGCCAGCAGTTTAGCGGGCAGGAACACTGAAGCTTTCTTT.

The rearrangement links TRBV6-5 to TRBJ1-1; maybe TRBD1 (5 bases). Germline V gene sequence: CDR1 MNHEY, CDR2 SVGAGI. Trimming shortened V by 2 bases and J by 5 bases, and 12 bases separated the two germline ends. The CDR3 has 14 residues. CDR3 protein: CASSYSAGRTEAFF. The DNA for the CDR3 is TGTGCCAGCAGTTACAGCGCAGGGAGGACTGAAGCTTTCTTT.

The V gene is TRBV19, the J gene TRBJ1-1; D is uncertain. The CDR3 length is 12 residues. The germline V and J ends were trimmed by 7 bases and 4 bases, with 10 bases remaining between them. Germline V gene lookup returns CDR1 LNHDA and CDR2 SQIVND (reference sequence). The CDR3 here is CASKFGITEAFF. The CDR3 region has the DNA TGTGCCAGTAAGTTCGGGATCACTGAAGCTTTCTTT.

V and J are TRBV7-6 and TRBJ1-1; 9 bases line up with TRBD1. Germline loops: CDR1 SGHVS, CDR2 FNYEAQ. The CDR3 spans 13 residues. V was clipped by 5 bases and J by 4 bases; unmatched bases: 2. CDR3 residues: CASSQGQGTEAFF. The CDR3 nucleotides are TGTGCCAGCAGCCAGGGACAGGGCACTGAAGCTTTCTTT. The full variable domain, in which reference TRBV7-6 and TRBJ1-1 provide the parts outside the CDR3, is GAGVSQSPRYKVTKRGQDVALRCDPISGHVSLYWYRQALGQGPEFLTYFNYEAQQDKSGLPNDRFSAERPEGSISTLTIQRTEQRDSAMYRCASSQGQGTEAFFGQGTRLTVV.